A selection of T cell receptor beta chains follows, all from one sample in a study of beta chain features in type 1 diabetes. TCRdb keeps only in-frame clones here, not all; method: immunoSEQ multiplex PCR. The table has under 800,000 clones, roughly a sixth seen once. The sequenced sample consisted of naive CD4+ T cells from blood. The receptors were sampled from a young man in good health. Both conserved end residues are part of each CDR3. Fields, in order: V gene, clone size, J gene, D gene, CDR3 DNA, CDR3 protein. A D gene is named only where the DNA matches it firmly. Some rows mark clone size as missing; the rest say once, few, many or name a class of expanded clone.

V: TRBV14
size: many
J: TRBJ2-5
D: -
DNA: TGTGCCAGCAGCCAAGTCGACGGGGGGACCCAGTACTTC
CDR3: CASSQVDGGTQYF

V: TRBV15
size: -
J: TRBJ1-2
D: TRBD1
DNA: TGTGCCACCAGCAGAGTTACCGGGACAGCGACGAGTAACTATGGCTACACCTTC
CDR3: CATSRVTGTATSNYGYTF

V: TRBV2
size: few
J: TRBJ1-3
D: TRBD1
DNA: TGTGCCAGCAGTGACCCCGGGACAGGGGCCCGATATACCATATATTTT
CDR3: CASSDPGTGARYTIYF

V: TRBV7-2
size: -
J: TRBJ2-3
D: TRBD1
DNA: TGTGCCAGCTCCGACAGGGCCACAGATACGCAGTATTTT
CDR3: CASSDRATDTQYF

V: TRBV15
size: -
J: TRBJ1-4
D: -
DNA: TGTGCCACCGCCCGTGGGTTTAATGAAAAACTGTTTTTT
CDR3: CATARGFNEKLFF

V: TRBV9
size: -
J: TRBJ2-3
D: TRBD1
DNA: TGTGCCAGCGCTACAGGGGGAGTAGATACGCAGTATTTT
CDR3: CASATGGVDTQYF

V: TRBV9
size: few
J: TRBJ2-1
D: TRBD2
DNA: TGTGCCAGCAGCGTACGGACTAGCGGGATCTACAATGAGCAGTTCTTC
CDR3: CASSVRTSGIYNEQFF

V: TRBV7-2
size: -
J: TRBJ2-2
D: TRBD1
DNA: TGTGCCAGCAGCTTATTTGGACAGGCGGTCACCGGGGAGCTGTTTTTT
CDR3: CASSLFGQAVTGELFF

V: TRBV2
size: few
J: TRBJ2-5
D: -
DNA: TGTGCCAGCAGCTACACGGGGGAGACCCAGTACTTC
CDR3: CASSYTGETQYF

V: TRBV5-6
size: few
J: TRBJ2-6
D: -
DNA: TGTGCCAGCAGGGTGAGGGCGTCTGGGGCCAACGTCCTGACTTTC
CDR3: CASRVRASGANVLTF

V: TRBV5-1
size: -
J: TRBJ2-3
D: -
DNA: TGCGCCAGCAGCTTGGGGGCCCATGGTCGGACAGATACGCAGTATTTT
CDR3: CASSLGAHGRTDTQYF

V: TRBV5-4
size: -
J: TRBJ2-7
D: TRBD1
DNA: TGTGCCAGCAGCCCGGACAGGCTCCGGCAGTACTTC
CDR3: CASSPDRLRQYF

V: TRBV7-2
size: few
J: TRBJ2-7
D: -
DNA: TGTGCCAGCAGCTATTCCTCGGGCTACGAGCAGTACTTC
CDR3: CASSYSSGYEQYF

V: TRBV19
size: -
J: TRBJ2-3
D: TRBD2
DNA: TGTGCCAGTAGGGGAGCGGGACGCCAAGCACTGGATACGCAGTATTTT
CDR3: CASRGAGRQALDTQYF

V: TRBV6-5
size: -
J: TRBJ2-7
D: TRBD1
DNA: TGTGCCAGCAGTGGATACAGGGGGGCCTACGAGCAGTACTTC
CDR3: CASSGYRGAYEQYF

V: TRBV29-1
size: -
J: TRBJ1-1
D: -
DNA: TGCAGCGCCCTGACGATGAACACTGAAGCTTTCTTT
CDR3: CSALTMNTEAFF

V: TRBV20-1
size: few
J: TRBJ2-2
D: -
DNA: TGCAGTGCTAGGAACACCGGGGAGCTGTTTTTT
CDR3: CSARNTGELFF

V: TRBV15
size: -
J: TRBJ2-5
D: TRBD2
DNA: TGTGCCACCAGCAGAGATGGAGGGAGGGGAGAGACCCAGTACTTC
CDR3: CATSRDGGRGETQYF

V: TRBV7-2
size: -
J: TRBJ2-3
D: TRBD1
DNA: TGTGCCAGCAGCCAGGACAGGGGACAAGATACGCAGTATTTT
CDR3: CASSQDRGQDTQYF

V: TRBV11-2
size: few
J: TRBJ2-3
D: -
DNA: TGTGCCAGCAGCTTACGATCCGACGGAACAGATACGCAGTATTTT
CDR3: CASSLRSDGTDTQYF

V: TRBV13
size: few
J: TRBJ2-7
D: TRBD1
DNA: TGTGCCAGCAGCTCCTACAGGGGCTCCTACGAGCAGTACTTC
CDR3: CASSSYRGSYEQYF

V: TRBV10-3
size: few
J: TRBJ2-7
D: -
DNA: TGTGCCATCAGTGAGTGGCAGGGGACCTACGAGCAGTACTTC
CDR3: CAISEWQGTYEQYF

V: TRBV7-2
size: few
J: TRBJ2-3
D: TRBD1
DNA: TGTGCCAGCAGCTTAGGACAGGGCATCACAGATACGCAGTATTTT
CDR3: CASSLGQGITDTQYF

V: TRBV9
size: few
J: TRBJ2-5
D: -
DNA: TGTGCCAGCAGCGTAGAGGCTAGACCAGCGACCCAGTACTTC
CDR3: CASSVEARPATQYF

V: TRBV14
size: few
J: TRBJ2-1
D: TRBD2
DNA: TGTGCCACAACCGTGGGGGGGAGACTTTACAATGAGCAGTTCTTC
CDR3: CATTVGGRLYNEQFF

V: TRBV13
size: few
J: TRBJ2-5
D: -
DNA: TGTGCCAGCAGCTTAACGACAGGGACTGTACAGACCCAGTACTTC
CDR3: CASSLTTGTVQTQYF